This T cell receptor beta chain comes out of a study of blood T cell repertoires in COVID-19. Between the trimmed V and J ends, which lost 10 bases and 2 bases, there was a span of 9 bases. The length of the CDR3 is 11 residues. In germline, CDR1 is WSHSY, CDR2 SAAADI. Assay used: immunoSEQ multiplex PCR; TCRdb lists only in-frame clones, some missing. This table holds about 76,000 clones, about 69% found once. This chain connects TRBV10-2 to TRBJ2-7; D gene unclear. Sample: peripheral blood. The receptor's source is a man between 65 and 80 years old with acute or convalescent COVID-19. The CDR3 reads CATQATYEQYF. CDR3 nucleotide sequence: TGCGCCACCCAGGCGACCTACGAGCAGTACTTC.